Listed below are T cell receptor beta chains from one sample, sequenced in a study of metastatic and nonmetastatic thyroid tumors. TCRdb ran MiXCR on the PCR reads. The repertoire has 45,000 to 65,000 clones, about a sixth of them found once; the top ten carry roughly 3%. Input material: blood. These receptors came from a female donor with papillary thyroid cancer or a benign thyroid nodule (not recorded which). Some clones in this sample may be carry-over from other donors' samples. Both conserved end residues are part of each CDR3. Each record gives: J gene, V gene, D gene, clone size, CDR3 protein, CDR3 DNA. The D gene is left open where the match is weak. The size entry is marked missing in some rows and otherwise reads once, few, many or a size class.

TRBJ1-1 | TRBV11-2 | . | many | CASSPRGSSNTEAFF | TGTGCCAGCAGCCCAAGGGGGTCGTCGAACACTGAAGCTTTCTTT
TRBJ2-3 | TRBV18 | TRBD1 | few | CASSRILPGQGADTQYF | TGTGCCAGCTCACGAATACTACCGGGACAGGGGGCAGATACGCAGTATTTT
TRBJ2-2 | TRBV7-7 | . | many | CASSSDEKVGGPLNTGELFF | TGTGCCAGCAGCTCCGACGAGAAAGTTGGTGGTCCCTTGAACACCGGGGAGCTGTTTTTT
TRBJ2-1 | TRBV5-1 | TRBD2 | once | CASSLSGLAINEQFF | TGCGCCAGCAGCTTAAGTGGACTAGCCATCAATGAGCAGTTCTTC
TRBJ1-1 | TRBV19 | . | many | CASSERNTEAFF | TGTGCCAGTAGCGAAAGGAACACTGAAGCTTTCTTT
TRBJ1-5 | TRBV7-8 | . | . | CASSGPTGRNHPQHF | TGTGCCAGCAGCGGACCTACAGGGCGGAATCATCCCCAGCATTTT
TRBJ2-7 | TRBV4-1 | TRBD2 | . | CASSNGLAYEQYF | TGCGCCAGCAGCAACGGACTAGCCTACGAGCAGTACTTC
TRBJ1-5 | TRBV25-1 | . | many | CASRGSGNQPQHF | TGTGCCAGCAGGGGGTCGGGCAATCAGCCCCAGCATTTT
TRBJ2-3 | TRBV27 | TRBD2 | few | CASRLAHSTDTQYF | TGTGCCAGCAGACTAGCGCATAGCACAGATACGCAGTATTTT
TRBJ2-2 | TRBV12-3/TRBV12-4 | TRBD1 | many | CASSPQGVANTGELFF | TGTGCTAGCAGTCCACAGGGGGTGGCGAACACCGGGGAGCTGTTTTTT
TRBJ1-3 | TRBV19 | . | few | CASSIPGAGNTIYF | TGTGCCAGTAGTATCCCAGGGGCTGGAAACACCATATATTTT
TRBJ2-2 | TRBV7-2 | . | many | CASSLGRGYTGELFF | TGTGCCAGCAGCTTAGGGCGCGGGTACACCGGGGAGCTGTTTTTT
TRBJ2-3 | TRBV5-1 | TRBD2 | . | CASSLELAANTDTQYF | TGCGCCAGCAGCTTAGAACTAGCGGCTAACACAGATACGCAGTATTTT
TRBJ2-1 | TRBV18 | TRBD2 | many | CASSPRTSEYNEQFF | TGTGCCAGCTCACCACGGACTAGCGAGTACAATGAGCAGTTCTTC
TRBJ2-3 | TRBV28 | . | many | CASSVWVADSRAADTQYF | TGTGCCAGCAGTGTTTGGGTAGCGGATTCCCGGGCGGCAGATACGCAGTATTTT